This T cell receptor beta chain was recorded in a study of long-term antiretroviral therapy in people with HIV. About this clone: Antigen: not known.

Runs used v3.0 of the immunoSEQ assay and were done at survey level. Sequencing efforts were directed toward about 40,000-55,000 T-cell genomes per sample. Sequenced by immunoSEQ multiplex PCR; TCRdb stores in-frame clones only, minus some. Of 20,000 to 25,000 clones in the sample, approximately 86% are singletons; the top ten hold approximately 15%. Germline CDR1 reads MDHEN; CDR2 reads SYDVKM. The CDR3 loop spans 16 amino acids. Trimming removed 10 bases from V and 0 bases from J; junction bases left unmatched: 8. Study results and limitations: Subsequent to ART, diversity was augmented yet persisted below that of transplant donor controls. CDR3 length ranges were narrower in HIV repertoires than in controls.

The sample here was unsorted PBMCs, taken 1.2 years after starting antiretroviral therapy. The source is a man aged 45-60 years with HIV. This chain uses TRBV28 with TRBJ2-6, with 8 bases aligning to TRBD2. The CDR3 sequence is CAIRPGGPSGANVLTF. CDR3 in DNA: TGTGCCATTCGGCCGGGGGGGCCCTCTGGGGCCAACGTCCTGACTTTC.